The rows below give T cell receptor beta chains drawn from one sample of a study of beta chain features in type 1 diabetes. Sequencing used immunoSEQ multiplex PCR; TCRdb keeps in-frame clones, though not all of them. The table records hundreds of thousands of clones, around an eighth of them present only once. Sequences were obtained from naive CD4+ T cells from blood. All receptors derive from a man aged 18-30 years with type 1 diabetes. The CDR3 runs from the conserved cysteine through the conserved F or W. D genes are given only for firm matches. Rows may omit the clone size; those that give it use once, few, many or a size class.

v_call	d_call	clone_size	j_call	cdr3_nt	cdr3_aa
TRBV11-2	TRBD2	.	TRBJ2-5	TGTGCCAGCAGCCCCCCGGGAGGGAGGCAAGAGACCCAGTACTTC	CASSPPGGRQETQYF
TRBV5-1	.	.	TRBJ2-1	TGCGCCAGCAGCTTGGCCCCTCCCCAGGGGATATCCTACAATGAGCAGTTCTTC	CASSLAPPQGISYNEQFF
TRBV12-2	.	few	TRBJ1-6	TGTGCAAGTCGTTCTCCCCATTCACCCCTCCACTTT	CASRSPHSPLHF
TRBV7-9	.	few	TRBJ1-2	TGTGCCAGCAGCGTCCCTATTAGTACGGGCGGCTACACCTTC	CASSVPISTGGYTF
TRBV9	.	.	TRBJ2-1	TGTGCCAGCAGCGTAGGCCAGGGCTCCTACAATGAGCAGTTCTTC	CASSVGQGSYNEQFF
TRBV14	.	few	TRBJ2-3	TGTGCCAGCAGCTTCCTCGAGGATACGCAGTATTTT	CASSFLEDTQYF
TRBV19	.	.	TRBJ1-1	TGTGCCAGTAGGTGGGGGCAGTTGAACACTGAAGCTTTCTTT	CASRWGQLNTEAFF
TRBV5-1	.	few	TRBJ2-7	TGCGCCAGCAGCTTACAGGGCTCCGAGCAGTACTTC	CASSLQGSEQYF
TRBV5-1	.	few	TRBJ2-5	TGCGCCAGCAGCCCCCAGGGGTACCAAGAGACCCAGTACTTC	CASSPQGYQETQYF
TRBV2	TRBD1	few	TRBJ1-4	TGTGCCAGCAGTACCGGACAGGGGAATGAAAAACTGTTTTTT	CASSTGQGNEKLFF
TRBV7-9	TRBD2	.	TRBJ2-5	TGTGCCAGCAGCCCGATAGCGGGGGGGCTAGGAGAGACCCAGTACTTC	CASSPIAGGLGETQYF
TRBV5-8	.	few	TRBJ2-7	TGTGCCAGCAGCTTACCGCGACAGGCCGGGGTCTACGAGCAGTACTTC	CASSLPRQAGVYEQYF
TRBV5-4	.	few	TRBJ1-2	TGTGCCAGCAGCCCGGGACAACCAAATGGCTACACCTTC	CASSPGQPNGYTF
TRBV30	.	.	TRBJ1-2	TGTGCCTGGAGTGTAGCACGAAGCAGCTATGGCTACACCTTC	CAWSVARSSYGYTF
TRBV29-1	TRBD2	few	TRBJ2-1	TGCAGCGGAAGCGGGGGGGAGTCCTACAATGAGCAGTTCTTC	CSGSGGESYNEQFF
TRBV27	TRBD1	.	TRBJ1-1	TGTGCCAGCGACCCGGGGGGGGAGGGGGCTGAAAAGAACACTGAAGCTTTCTTT	CASDPGGEGAEKNTEAFF
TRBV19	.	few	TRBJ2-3	TGTGCCAGTAGTGGCTGGGTAAGCACAGATACGCAGTATTTT	CASSGWVSTDTQYF
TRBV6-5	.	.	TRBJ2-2	TGTGCCAGCAGTTACGCCCAGGTGGGCGACACCGGGGAGCTGTTTTTT	CASSYAQVGDTGELFF
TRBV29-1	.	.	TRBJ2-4	TGCAGCGTTTTTTCGCCCAAAAACATTCAGTACTTC	CSVFSPKNIQYF
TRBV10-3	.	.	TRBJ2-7	TGTGCCATCAGTGTCGACAGGAGCTCCTACGAGCAGTACTTC	CAISVDRSSYEQYF
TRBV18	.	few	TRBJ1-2	TGTGCCAGCTCACCAAGAGACTTTGGTGGCTACACCTTC	CASSPRDFGGYTF
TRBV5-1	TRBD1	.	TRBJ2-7	TGCGCCAGCAGCTTGGCGCGAAGACAGGGACAAAGCTCCTACGAGCAGTACTTC	CASSLARRQGQSSYEQYF
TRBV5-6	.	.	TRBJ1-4	TGTGCCAGCAGCAGCAGGGGACCTAATGAAAAACTGTTTTTT	CASSSRGPNEKLFF
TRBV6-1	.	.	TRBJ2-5	TGTGCCAGCAGTGAACGGAGGGGCCAAGAGACCCAGTACTTC	CASSERRGQETQYF